Listed below are T cell receptor beta chains from one sample, sequenced in a study of Graves' ophthalmopathy and Graves' hyperthyroidism. TCRdb ran MiXCR on the multiplex PCR reads and lists one entry per CDR3 protein. This sample has about 740,000 distinct CDR3 sequences, with roughly 40% found just once. Sequencing was carried out using peripheral blood. These receptors originate from an adult man with Graves' ophthalmopathy. Each CDR3 is given with its conserved first and last residue. Fields, in order: J gene, D gene, clone size, V gene, CDR3 protein, CDR3 DNA. A D gene is named only where the DNA matches it firmly. The size of a clone is reported for some rows only, either as once, few or many, or as a class for expanded clones.

>TRBJ2-7|-|-|TRBV25-1
CASSLSGLDSYEQYF
TGTGCCAGCAGTTTATCTGGCCTTGACTCCTACGAGCAGTACTTC
>TRBJ1-6|-|few|TRBV27
CASSLSNRSPLHF
TGTGCCAGCAGTTTATCGAATCGCTCACCCCTCCACTTT
>TRBJ2-7|-|many|TRBV2
CASSGSVLTYEQYF
TGTGCCAGCAGTGGTTCAGTTTTGACCTACGAGCAGTACTTC
>TRBJ1-5|TRBD1|-|TRBV24-1
CATSYGVDRVNQPQHF
TGTGCCACCAGTTACGGCGTAGACAGGGTTAACCAGCCCCAGCATTTT
>TRBJ1-2|-|many|TRBV20-1
CSARGGTYGYTF
TGCAGTGCTAGAGGGGGGACCTATGGCTACACCTTC
>TRBJ2-7|TRBD2|few|TRBV7-9
CASSPRLAGVSEQYF
TGTGCCAGCAGCCCAAGACTAGCGGGAGTATCCGAGCAGTACTTC
>TRBJ2-5|-|many|TRBV7-9
CASSHRDGLAQYF
TGTGCCAGCAGCCACAGGGACGGATTGGCCCAGTACTTC
>TRBJ1-2|-|many|TRBV10-3
CAISAGQNGYTF
TGTGCCATCAGTGCGGGACAAAATGGCTACACCTTC
>TRBJ2-5|TRBD2|-|TRBV7-2
CAWSVSGRGQETQYF
TGTGCCTGGAGTGTTAGCGGGAGGGGGCAAGAGACCCAGTACTTC
>TRBJ1-5|-|few|TRBV19
CASSPTGAYNQPQHF
TGTGCCAGTAGTCCTACCGGGGCCTACAATCAGCCCCAGCATTTT
>TRBJ2-5|-|-|TRBV12-3/TRBV12-4
CASSLNAGETQYF
TGTGCCAGCAGTTTAAACGCCGGGGAGACCCAGTACTTC
>TRBJ2-5|-|-|TRBV29-1
CSVGDQYF
TGCAGCGTGGGGGACCAGTACTTC
>TRBJ2-2|-|few|TRBV11-2
CASSPIDTGELFF
TGTGCCAGCAGCCCTATCGACACCGGGGAGCTGTTTTTT
>TRBJ1-6|-|-|TRBV6-5
CASSSTGGGGPLHF
TGTGCCAGCAGTTCAACGGGAGGGGGTGGGCCCCTCCACTTT
>TRBJ1-4|-|-|TRBV25-1
CASSYPAGGSEKLFF
TGTGCCAGCAGTTATCCTGCGGGGGGGAGTGAAAAACTGTTTTTT
>TRBJ1-1|TRBD1|-|TRBV12-3/TRBV12-4
CASILQDRDTEAFF
TGTGCCAGCATTTTACAGGACAGGGACACTGAAGCTTTCTTT
>TRBJ2-1|TRBD2|-|TRBV10-3
CAISELAVYNEQFF
TGTGCCATCAGTGAACTAGCGGTCTACAATGAGCAGTTCTTC
>TRBJ2-7|TRBD1|few|TRBV20-1
CSAGRTGVFGEQYF
TGCAGTGCTGGTCGGACAGGGGTGTTTGGCGAGCAGTACTTC
>TRBJ2-7|-|few|TRBV20-1
CSAKTRGPYEQYF
TGCAGTGCCAAAACCCGGGGCCCCTACGAGCAGTACTTC
>TRBJ1-6|-|-|TRBV5-4
CASSSGQVNSPLHF
TGTGCCAGCAGCTCCGGACAAGTTAATTCACCCCTCCACTTT
>TRBJ1-5|-|few|TRBV25-1
CASSEPGVGNQPQHF
TGTGCCAGCAGTGAACCGGGAGTGGGCAATCAGCCCCAGCATTTT
>TRBJ2-5|TRBD1|many|TRBV11-2
CASSRWGTGRDQETQYF
TGTGCCAGCAGCCGGTGGGGGACAGGGCGCGACCAAGAGACCCAGTACTTC
>TRBJ1-2|-|-|TRBV27
CASSPRGVHGYTF
TGTGCCAGCAGTCCGCGTGGGGTACATGGCTACACCTTC
>TRBJ2-7|-|few|TRBV14
CASSFRAPGAYEQYF
TGTGCCAGCAGCTTCCGGGCCCCCGGAGCCTACGAGCAGTACTTC
>TRBJ2-5|TRBD2|once|TRBV10-3
CAISDPAGGGETQYF
TGTGCCATCAGTGACCCGGCGGGGGGCGGGGAGACCCAGTACTTC
>TRBJ2-7|-|-|TRBV25-1
CASSPRSGSHEQYF
TGTGCCAGCTCACCACGGAGCGGGTCCCACGAGCAGTACTTC
>TRBJ2-7|-|once|TRBV11-1
CASSLGDTHLEQYF
TGTGCCAGCAGCTTAGGGGACACGCACTTGGAGCAGTACTTC
>TRBJ1-1|-|many|TRBV19
CASSIGSMNTEAFF
TGTGCCAGTAGTATTGGGTCAATGAACACTGAAGCTTTCTTT
>TRBJ2-5|TRBD2|-|TRBV7-2
CASSLSGSSGETQYF
TGTGCCAGTAGCCTTAGCGGGAGTTCCGGGGAGACCCAGTACTTC
>TRBJ2-7|-|-|TRBV29-1
CSAIGGLTAPYEQYF
TGCAGCGCCATTGGGGGGTTGACTGCCCCCTACGAGCAGTACTTC
>TRBJ1-1|TRBD1|-|TRBV6-6
CASSPLFRTGNTEAFF
TGTGCCAGCAGCCCATTGTTTCGGACAGGGAACACTGAAGCTTTCTTT
>TRBJ2-5|TRBD2|-|TRBV7-2
CASSLAGGRAQYF
TGTGCCAGCAGCTTAGCGGGAGGGAGGGCCCAGTACTTC
>TRBJ2-5|TRBD1|many|TRBV4-1
CASSQPLGTEETQYF
TGCGCCAGCAGCCAACCTCTGGGGACAGAGGAGACCCAGTACTTC
>TRBJ2-7|TRBD2|few|TRBV20-1
CSAARGGTSGTEQYF
TGCAGTGCCGCGAGAGGCGGGACTAGCGGGACCGAGCAGTACTTC
>TRBJ1-5|-|many|TRBV7-9
CASSLGGGTEPQHF
TGTGCCAGCAGCTTAGGTGGGGGTACTGAGCCCCAGCATTTT
>TRBJ1-5|TRBD1|-|TRBV29-1
CSVAATGDQPQHF
TGCAGCGTTGCCGCGACAGGGGATCAGCCCCAGCATTTT
>TRBJ2-1|-|-|TRBV24-1
CATSDGRGDRYNEQFF
TGTGCCACCAGTGATGGCAGGGGGGATAGGTACAATGAGCAGTTCTTC
>TRBJ1-1|-|once|TRBV25-1
CASSETQRGEAFF
TGTGCCAGCAGTGAAACACAGAGGGGTGAAGCTTTCTTT
>TRBJ1-1|-|-|TRBV20-1
CSANRQTVNTEAFF
TGCAGTGCTAACCGACAGACAGTGAACACTGAAGCTTTCTTT
>TRBJ1-1|-|few|TRBV10-3
CASGRAEAFF
TGTGCCAGCGGCCGAGCTGAAGCTTTCTTT
>TRBJ1-3|-|many|TRBV12-3/TRBV12-4
CASSPGQGNSGNTIYF
TGTGCCAGCAGTCCAGGCCAGGGCAACTCTGGAAACACCATATATTTT
>TRBJ2-6|-|-|TRBV25-1
CASSVWAGGPSSGANVLTF
TGTGCCAGCAGTGTCTGGGCAGGGGGGCCCTCCTCTGGGGCCAACGTCCTGACTTTC
>TRBJ1-2|-|many|TRBV2
CASSEHHYGYTF
TGTGCCAGCAGTGAACACCACTATGGCTACACCTTC
>TRBJ2-5|TRBD1|few|TRBV19
CASRKGAWDQETQYF
TGTGCCAGTAGGAAGGGGGCCTGGGACCAAGAGACCCAGTACTTC
>TRBJ1-2|-|-|TRBV6-1
CASSVSRDYGYAF
TGTGCCAGCAGTGTCTCCAGGGACTATGGCTACGCCTTC
>TRBJ2-7|-|many|TRBV7-9
CASQQGNSYEQYF
TGTGCCAGTCAACAGGGTAATTCCTACGAGCAGTACTTC
>TRBJ2-6|TRBD2|-|TRBV15
CATSRTSGGANVLTF
TGTGCCACCAGCAGGACTAGCGGGGGGGCCAACGTCCTGACTTTC
>TRBJ1-1|-|few|TRBV6-6
CASRVTRRENTEAFF
TGTGCCAGCAGAGTTACGCGGCGGGAGAACACTGAAGCTTTCTTT
>TRBJ2-1|-|-|TRBV2
CAISEWRGTQDNEQFF
TGTGCCATCAGTGAATGGCGGGGGACACAGGACAATGAGCAGTTCTTC
>TRBJ1-1|-|few|TRBV6-5
CASRPSSRGGRGTEAFF
TGTGCCAGCAGGCCCTCATCCCGCGGGGGTAGGGGCACTGAAGCTTTCTTT
>TRBJ1-2|-|-|TRBV25-1
CAREGSNYGYTF
TGTGCTAGAGAAGGTTCTAACTATGGCTACACCTTC
>TRBJ1-2|-|many|TRBV7-9
CASSLLGSRDGYTF
TGTGCCAGCAGCTTATTGGGGAGCCGAGATGGCTACACCTTC
>TRBJ2-5|-|-|TRBV7-2
CASSDQAGKETQYF
TGCGCCAGCAGTGATCAGGCGGGGAAAGAGACCCAGTACTTC
>TRBJ1-1|TRBD1|many|TRBV10-3
CAISVRGQGATNTEAFF
TGTGCCATCAGTGTGAGAGGGCAGGGGGCGACGAACACTGAAGCTTTCTTT